This TCR beta chain was captured by sequencing in a study of T cells in Graves' hyperthyroidism and ophthalmopathy. RNA transcripts served as the template for amplifying TCR beta CDR3 regions. HTBI primers were used for first-round RT-PCR of the TCR CDR3. TCRdb processed the multiplex PCR reads anew with MiXCR; each CDR3 protein has one entry. The table records some 690,000 distinct CDR3 sequences, about 18% of them present only once. Diagnoses were established using clinical symptoms, serum thyroxine and TRAb, thyroid ultrasound and orbital computed tomography. Fresh peripheral blood, 8 to 10 ml, was the source of the PBMCs. J gave up 9 bases and V 7 bases, and 7 bases lay outside the gene matches. CDR1 is PRHDT, CDR2 FYEKMQ, per germline (reference sequence). The CDR3 has 15 amino acids.

The chain is built from TRBV13 and TRBJ2-1, with 15 bases fitting TRBD2. Material for sequencing was blood. The clonotype was recovered from a man between 45 and 60 years old with Graves' hyperthyroidism. In DNA form, the CDR3 reads TGTGCCAGCACGGGACTAGCGGGAGGTACAGGTGAGCAGTTCTTC. Encoded protein: CASTGLAGGTGEQFF.